What follows are 29 T cell receptor beta chains derived from one specimen sequenced in a study of CD8 T cells in Susac syndrome. The RNA input was roughly 0.45 to 1 ug, and it was reverse transcribed with random hexamers. TCRdb reprocessed the immunoSEQ multiplex PCR reads with MiXCR, giving one entry per CDR3 protein. The sample records more than 250,000 distinct CDR3 sequences, around 90% being singletons. Sequenced sample: CD4+ T cells from PBMCs. The receptors here all came from a human donor with multiple sclerosis.

This chain's CDR3 is CASSQTGRKTEAFF. The CDR3 DNA reads as TGCGCCAGCAGCCAAACAGGGAGGAAGACTGAAGCTTTCTTT. This rearrangement joins TRBV4-3 to TRBJ1-1; TRBD1 might be the D (6 bases). Germline V gene data show CDR1 as LGHNA and CDR2 as YSLEER. The CDR3 extends over 14 amino acids. V gave up 2 bases and J gave up 5 bases, with 12 bases separating them.

The chain uses TRBV7-2 and TRBJ2-5, with D perhaps TRBD2 (6 bases). The CDR3 has 13 amino acids. V lost 7 bases to trimming and J lost 5 bases, with 14 bases between them. Germline CDR1 is SGHTA and CDR2 is FQGNSA. CDR3 DNA sequence: TGTGCCAGCACCATCGCTGGAGGGGAGACCCAGTACTTC. Translating it yields CASTIAGGETQYF.

The genes are TRBV21-1 and TRBJ1-2. TRBV21-1 is a recognized pseudogene. There are 15 residues in the CDR3. DNA of the CDR3: TGTGCCAGGACTACGGGAGGCAGCCCTAACTATGGCTACACCTTC. Protein: CARTTGGSPNYGYTF.

The J gene is TRBJ2-5, the V gene TRBV4-1, with D perhaps matching TRBD1 (6 bases). CDR3 length: 17 residues. Germline CDR1 reads MGHRA; CDR2 reads YSYEKL. The V end lost 1 base, the J end lost 4 bases, and 19 bases lay between the germline ends. The CDR3 region has the DNA TGCGCCAGCAGCCAAGCCCCTACCAGGGGATTGAGAGAGACCCAGTACTTC. This sequence encodes CASSQAPTRGLRETQYF.

The rearrangement links TRBV19 to TRBJ2-1; D is ambiguous. V was trimmed by 7 bases and J by 7 bases, leaving 14 bases between them. This CDR3 contains 13 residues. CDR1 and CDR2 from the germline V gene are LNHDA and SQIVND (reference sequence). The CDR3 region is CASKVSGRNEQFF. CDR3 DNA sequence: TGTGCCAGTAAGGTATCCGGGCGAAATGAGCAGTTCTTC.

The chain couples TRBV24-1 to TRBJ2-2; weak D call: TRBD1 (6 bases). The CDR3 has 17 residues. Germline V lookup: CDR1 KGHDR, CDR2 SFDVKD. The V end was cut by 1 base, the J end by 6 bases, with 17 bases between. The DNA for the CDR3 is TGTGCCACCAGTGATTTTGGGGGCCCTCGGCGACCCGGGGAGCTGTTTTTT. Encoded protein: CATSDFGGPRRPGELFF.

The CDR3 DNA reads as TGTGCCAGCAGCCAAGGCCCGGGGCCCGGCACTGAAGCTTTCTTT. Translating it yields CASSQGPGPGTEAFF. The V gene is TRBV4-2, the J gene TRBJ1-1, with D tentatively TRBD1 (5 bases). This CDR3 has 15 amino acids. V shed 1 base and J shed 4 bases, with 13 bases lying between them. Germline V gene sequence: CDR1 LGHNA, CDR2 YNFKEQ.

The chain uses TRBV19 and TRBJ2-1, with D perhaps matching TRBD1 (6 bases). Trimming cost V 6 bases and J 8 bases, with 14 bases left between them. Germline V gene data show CDR1 as LNHDA and CDR2 as SQIVND (reference sequence). This CDR3 is 13 amino acids long. The DNA of the CDR3 is TGTGCCAGTAGCGACAGGAGGTTAGATGAGCAGTTCTTC. Its protein is CASSDRRLDEQFF.

The chain employs TRBV7-9 and TRBJ1-4; TRBD1 is a possible D gene (6 bases). CDR3 length: 17 residues. Germline V CDR1 and CDR2: SEHNR, FQNEAQ (reference sequence). V lost 6 bases to trimming and J lost 1 base, with 18 bases between them. CDR3 amino acids: CASSILRGAVTNEKLFF. The CDR3 DNA sequence: TGTGCCAGCAGTATCCTGCGGGGGGCGGTAACTAATGAAAAACTGTTTTTT.

This sequence joins TRBV12-3 or TRBV12-4 and TRBJ1-5, with 10 bases aligning to TRBD1. Trimming removed 5 bases from V and 1 base from J; junction bases left unmatched: 5. CDR3 length: 16 amino acids. The CDR3 loop reads CASSPDRGGSNQPQHF. Here the CDR3 DNA reads TGTGCCAGCAGTCCGGACAGGGGGGGAAGCAATCAGCCCCAGCATTTT.

This chain connects TRBV25-1 to TRBJ2-3, with TRBD1 identical over 7 bases. Germline V gene data show CDR1 as MGHDK and CDR2 as SYGVNS. The ends lost 6 bases at V and 0 bases at J; junction bases unmatched: 12. This CDR3 has 17 residues. The CDR3 loop is CASSPDRAPFSTDTQYF. Here the CDR3 DNA reads TGTGCCAGCAGCCCCGACAGGGCCCCGTTTAGCACAGATACGCAGTATTTT.

V and J are TRBV19 and TRBJ2-3, with a weak D call TRBD1 (6 bases). The CDR3 contains 16 residues. The V end lost 6 bases, the J end lost 0 bases, and 16 bases lay between the germline ends. Germline CDR1 is LNHDA and CDR2 is SQIVND (reference sequence). The CDR3 DNA sequence: TGTGCCAGTAGCGGAAGGACAGCCTCTAGCACAGATACGCAGTATTTT. Its translation is CASSGRTASSTDTQYF.

The rearrangement uses TRBV29-1 and TRBJ1-2; no clear D gene. This CDR3 has 13 residues. V shed 6 bases and J shed 2 bases, with 13 bases lying between them. Germline V gene data show CDR1 as SQVTM and CDR2 as ANQGSEA. This CDR3 is CSVDRFLNYGYTF. CDR3 DNA sequence: TGCAGCGTCGACCGATTCTTAAACTATGGCTACACCTTC.

The gene calls are TRBV3-1 and TRBJ2-2, with D perhaps matching TRBD2 (5 bases). Germline CDR1 LGHDT, CDR2 YNNKEL (reference sequence). Trimming removed 1 base from V and 1 base from J, with 10 bases in between. CDR3 length: 16 amino acids. The CDR3 DNA follows: TGTGCCAGCAGCCAAGTTGGCGGACTGAACACCGGGGAGCTGTTTTTT. It codes for CASSQVGGLNTGELFF.

The J gene is TRBJ2-5, the V gene TRBV7-8, with D unclear. CDR3 length equals 13 residues. Trimming shortened V by 3 bases and J by 3 bases, and 8 bases separated the two germline ends. Germline CDR1 reads SGHVS; CDR2 reads FQNEAQ. CDR3 amino acids: CASSFGSKETQYF. For the CDR3, the DNA is TGTGCCAGCAGCTTCGGCAGTAAAGAGACCCAGTACTTC. Based on the CDR3 plus reference TRBV7-8 and TRBJ2-5, the full variable domain is GAGVSQSPRYKVAKRGQDVALRCDPISGHVSLFWYQQALGQGPEFLTYFQNEAQLDKSGLPSDRFFAERPEGSVSTLKIQRTQQEDSAVYLCASSFGSKETQYFGPGTRLLVL.

The chain uses TRBV10-1 and TRBJ2-7; D is uncertain. Germline V gene sequence: CDR1 WNHNN, CDR2 SYGVQD (reference sequence). The germline V and J ends were trimmed by 2 bases and 4 bases, with 15 bases remaining between them. The CDR3 runs to 15 residues. The CDR3 is CASSENIGARYEQYF. The DNA for the CDR3 is TGCGCCAGCAGTGAGAATATCGGAGCCCGATACGAGCAGTACTTC.

This rearrangement joins TRBV27 to TRBJ2-1; D gene unclear. This CDR3 spans 14 amino acids. Trimming pared 6 bases from V and 4 bases from J, leaving 13 bases between. Per the germline V gene, CDR1 is MNHEY and CDR2 is SMNVEV (reference sequence). In DNA form, the CDR3 reads TGTGCCAGCAGCAACCGTTACCCTTACAATGAGCAGTTCTTC. It translates to CASSNRYPYNEQFF.

The chain joins TRBV7-2 to TRBJ1-1; the match to TRBD1 covers 7 bases. This CDR3 has 17 amino acids. Germline CDR1 SGHTA, CDR2 FQGNSA. With 0 bases clipped from V and 4 bases from J, the junction kept 11 bases outside the gene matches. The CDR3 reads CASSLAWQGGWSTEAFF. The CDR3 region has the DNA TGTGCCAGCAGCTTAGCGTGGCAGGGGGGATGGAGCACTGAAGCTTTCTTT.

This chain connects TRBV19 to TRBJ2-3; 7 bases fit TRBD1. This CDR3 region has 15 residues. Germline V gene lookup returns CDR1 LNHDA and CDR2 SQIVND (reference sequence). The ends lost 5 bases at V and 5 bases at J; junction bases unmatched: 10. For the CDR3, the DNA is TGTGCCAGTAGTTTAAGACAGGGTCGTGGAGATACGCAGTATTTT. This gives the protein CASSLRQGRGDTQYF.

The rearrangement links TRBV30 to TRBJ1-2, with D perhaps TRBD1 (5 bases). The V end was cut by 0 bases, the J end by 4 bases, with 12 bases between. This CDR3 region has 14 residues. The germline V gene encodes CDR1 GTSNPN and CDR2 SVGIG (reference sequence). CDR3 sequence reads: CAWSVLQGGYGYTF. CDR3 DNA: TGTGCCTGGAGTGTACTTCAGGGAGGCTATGGCTACACCTTC.

This clonotype was observed once. The chain recombines TRBV5-1 with TRBJ2-7, with 9 nucleotides matching TRBD2. This CDR3 spans 16 amino acids. The V gene's germline CDR1 is SGHRS and CDR2 YFSETQ. Unmatched junction bases numbered 8, after V lost 0 bases and J lost 4 bases. CDR3 sequence (DNA): TGCGCCAGCAGCTTGGACCGTAGCGGGAGCTGGTACGAGCAGTACTTC. Its translation is CASSLDRSGSWYEQYF.

The V call is TRBV5-1, the J call TRBJ2-1; D is unresolved. CDR1 is SGHRS, CDR2 YFSETQ, per germline. This CDR3 has 15 amino acids. Trimming stripped 4 bases from V and 4 bases from J, with 15 bases between. The CDR3: CASSRVTNQYNEQFF. The CDR3, as DNA: TGCGCCAGCAGCCGAGTCACTAATCAATACAATGAGCAGTTCTTC.

The genes are TRBV6-1 and TRBJ1-2; possibly TRBD1 for D (6 bases). Per germline, CDR1 MNHNS and CDR2 SASEGT. V shed 6 bases and J shed 6 bases, with 20 bases lying between them. The CDR3 runs to 15 residues. Here the CDR3 reads CASRTAGVSYHGYTF. CDR3 nucleotides: TGTGCCAGCAGAACCGCAGGGGTATCATATCATGGCTACACCTTC.

The J gene is TRBJ2-3, the V gene TRBV20-1; no definite D call. The germline V and J ends were trimmed by 1 base and 1 base, with 9 bases remaining between them. This CDR3 is 14 amino acids long. Germline V gene lookup returns CDR1 DFQATT and CDR2 SNEGSKA (reference sequence). Written as DNA, the CDR3 is TGCAGTGCTAGAGCGAAACCACGCACAGATACGCAGTATTTT. Protein product: CSARAKPRTDTQYF.

The chain combines TRBV3-1 with TRBJ1-5, with a weak D call TRBD1 (5 bases). The CDR3 runs 14 residues. The V end lost 1 base, the J end lost 6 bases, and 10 bases lay between the germline ends. Per germline, CDR1 LGHDT and CDR2 YNNKEL (reference sequence). CDR3 sequence (DNA): TGTGCCAGCAGCCAAGGGGGCTCGGGTCAGCCCCAGCATTTT. Amino acids: CASSQGGSGQPQHF.

V is TRBV6-1 and J is TRBJ2-6, with D unclear. Germline CDR1 is MNHNS and CDR2 is SASEGT. There are 16 residues in the CDR3. V was trimmed by 6 bases and J by 0 bases, leaving 12 bases between them. In DNA form, the CDR3 reads TGTGCCAGCAGCTCATCACCCTTCTCTGGGGCCAACGTCCTGACTTTC. Residues: CASSSSPFSGANVLTF.

This sequence joins TRBV24-1 and TRBJ2-5; no firm D call. CDR3 size: 15 residues. CDR1 and CDR2 (germline): KGHDR, SFDVKD. Trimming shortened V by 3 bases and J by 1 base, and 11 bases separated the two germline ends. In nucleotides, the CDR3 is TGTGCCACCAGTGATAGTCGCACCCCCCAAGAGACCCAGTACTTC. Translating it yields CATSDSRTPQETQYF.

The chain employs TRBV7-2 and TRBJ1-1; the D gene is possibly TRBD1 (6 bases). The V end was cut by 5 bases, the J end by 13 bases, with 20 bases between. Germline V gene lookup returns CDR1 SGHTA and CDR2 FQGNSA. The CDR3 length is 13 residues. DNA of the CDR3: TGTGCCAGCAGCCCCACAAGACAGGTCGGGGGTTTCTTT. Translation gives CASSPTRQVGGFF. The variable domain in full, with the rest retrieved from reference TRBV7-2 and TRBJ1-1, is GAGVSQSPSNKVTEKGKDVELRCDPISGHTALYWYRQSLGQGLEFLIYFQGNSAPDKSGLPSDRFSAERTGGSVSTLTIQRTQQEDSAVYLCASSPTRQVGGFFGQGTRLTVV.

This clonotype was seen a few times. This rearrangement joins TRBV9 to TRBJ2-7; TRBD1 agrees at 7 bases. Trimming took 3 bases from V and 2 from J; bases not matched to a gene: 5. The CDR3 length is 14 residues. Germline V gene sequence: CDR1 SGDLS, CDR2 YYNGEE. Here the CDR3 reads CASSAQGIPYEQYF. DNA of the CDR3: TGTGCCAGCAGCGCACAGGGGATCCCCTACGAGCAGTACTTC.